Listed here are 30 T cell receptor beta chains from one sample, sequenced in a study of control samples from healthy donors and cancer patients (dated by TCRdb to 2018 to 2020). Library preparation employed the immunoSEQ multiplex PCR assay. Drawn from immuneACCESS, this table holds only the in-frame rearrangements with V and J called that TCRdb kept. Clones are partly lost; checked studies trace under half to an unresolved V gene and leave the rest unexplained. The sample contains some 140,000 clones, over 85% of them found a single time. Roughly 12% of the sample rests with the top ten. Sequenced input: blood. These receptors were obtained from a man younger than 40 in good health.

The chain recombines TRBV4-1 with TRBJ2-7; D is ambiguous. The germline gives CDR1 MGHRA, CDR2 YSYEKL. The CDR3 has 15 amino acids. V lost 0 bases and J 4 bases, leaving 13 bases between the germline ends. The CDR3 nucleotides read TGCGCCAGCAGCCAAGATTTGCGCTTGACATACGAGCAGTACTTC. This codes for CASSQDLRLTYEQYF.

The DNA of the CDR3 is TGCAGCGTTTGTCGGGCGGGAGGGGCAGAGACCCAGTACTTC. Translating gives CSVCRAGGAETQYF. This rearrangement joins TRBV29-1 to TRBJ2-5; 9 positions agree with TRBD2. V lost 5 bases to trimming and J lost 4 bases; unmatched junction nucleotides: 8. Germline CDR1 is SQVTM and CDR2 is ANQGSEA. CDR3 length equals 14 residues.

As concerns this clone: Other nucleotide sequences in the sample specify the same CDR3. The chain employs TRBV5-4 and TRBJ1-2, with 8 bases matching TRBD1. Germline lookup yields CDR1 SGHNT and CDR2 YYREEE (reference sequence). V lost 0 bases to trimming and J lost 0 bases; unmatched junction nucleotides: 1. CDR3 length: 15 amino acids. CDR3 DNA: TGTGCCAGCAGCTTGGTCAGGGGGCCTAACTATGGCTACACCTTC. This translates into CASSLVRGPNYGYTF. Variable domain in full (rest from reference TRBV5-4 and TRBJ1-2): ETGVTQSPTHLIKTRGQQVTLRCSSQSGHNTVSWYQQALGQGPQFIFQYYREEENGRGNFPPRFSGLQFPNYSSELNVNALELDDSALYLCASSLVRGPNYGYTFGSGTRLTVV.

The chain couples TRBV15 to TRBJ2-3, with D unclear. V gave up 0 bases and J gave up 0 bases, with 7 bases separating them. Germline V CDR1 and CDR2: LNHNV, YYDKDF (reference sequence). The CDR3 is made up of 15 amino acids. In DNA, the CDR3 is TGTGCCACCAGCAGAGATGGCAGTAGCACAGATACGCAGTATTTT. It encodes CATSRDGSSTDTQYF.

The chain recombines TRBV19 with TRBJ1-5; D gene ambiguous. V lost 8 bases and J lost 11, with 16 bases in between. CDR1 LNHDA and CDR2 SQIVND come from the germline V gene (reference sequence). This CDR3 comprises 12 residues. The CDR3 loop is CASGIEGFTQHF. In nucleotides, the CDR3 is TGTGCCAGTGGAATAGAGGGATTCACCCAGCATTTT.

The chain couples TRBV28 to TRBJ1-2; D may be TRBD1 (6 bases). The CDR3 loop spans 15 amino acids. Looked up from germline, CDR1 is MDHEN and CDR2 is SYDVKM. V was shortened by 1 base and J by 2 bases, with 11 bases between the two germline ends. CDR3 sequence reads: CASSLFNRGNYGYTF. Here the CDR3 DNA reads TGTGCCAGCAGTTTATTTAATAGGGGGAACTATGGCTACACCTTC.

This chain connects TRBV29-1 to TRBJ1-4, with D possibly being TRBD1 (5 bases). The ends were cut back, 0 bases at V and 13 bases at J, with 9 bases in the middle. The length of the CDR3 is 11 residues. Per the germline V gene, CDR1 is SQVTM and CDR2 is ANQGSEA. The CDR3 is CSVEDDRILFF. For the CDR3, the DNA is TGCAGCGTTGAAGATGACAGAATACTGTTTTTT.

The chain combines TRBV13 with TRBJ1-5; weak D call: TRBD1 (5 bases). Trimming cost V 9 bases and J 1 base, with 10 bases left between them. This CDR3 has 13 amino acids. Looked up from germline, CDR1 is PRHDT and CDR2 is FYEKMQ (reference sequence). The CDR3 bases are TGTGCCAGAACGGGGGAAAGCAATCAGCCCCAGCATTTT. It codes for CARTGESNQPQHF.

The chain uses TRBV5-8 and TRBJ2-4; 7 bases match TRBD1. The CDR3 length is 12 residues. The junction had 3 bases not matched to a gene; V was cut back by 4 bases and J by 8 bases. Germline CDR1 reads SGHTS; CDR2 reads YDEGEE. The CDR3 reads CASSQTGYIQYF. CDR3 nucleotide sequence: TGTGCCAGCAGCCAGACAGGGTACATTCAGTACTTC.

The genes are TRBV19 and TRBJ1-5, with D possibly TRBD1 on 6 matching bases. The CDR3 runs 18 residues. Germline lookup yields CDR1 LNHDA and CDR2 SQIVND (reference sequence). The V and J ends lost 4 bases and 2 bases respectively, with 21 bases between them. The CDR3 loop is CASSTRQALGVRNQPQHF. The CDR3 DNA reads as TGTGCCAGTAGTACCCGACAGGCCCTGGGCGTTCGCAATCAGCCCCAGCATTTT.

The chain couples TRBV7-9 to TRBJ1-4; D gene uncertain. Germline V gene lookup returns CDR1 SEHNR and CDR2 FQNEAQ (reference sequence). With 0 bases removed from V and 0 bases from J, the gap between germline ends came to 11 bases. The CDR3 is 17 residues long. In DNA, the CDR3 is TGTGCCAGCAGCTTAGCCCAAACCGGGACAACTAATGAAAAACTGTTTTTT. As protein: CASSLAQTGTTNEKLFF.

In its sample, this clone was seen once. The J gene is TRBJ1-4, the V gene TRBV30; D is unclear. The CDR3 has 12 residues. Germline-derived CDR1 and CDR2 are GTSNPN and SVGIG (reference sequence). Trimming took 3 bases from V and 6 from J, leaving 8 bases between them. CDR3 sequence: CAWSQLDEKLFF. The CDR3 region has the DNA TGTGCCTGGAGCCAACTAGATGAAAAACTGTTTTTT.

The chain couples TRBV5-4 to TRBJ1-1; a possible D gene is TRBD1 (6 bases). The ends were cut back, 0 bases at V and 1 base at J, with 13 bases in the middle. The CDR3 length is 16 residues. The germline V gene has CDR1 SGHNT and CDR2 YYREEE (reference sequence). CDR3 residues: CASSLDTTGRNTEAFF. CDR3 bases: TGTGCCAGCAGCTTGGACACGACAGGAAGGAACACTGAAGCTTTCTTT.

This sequence joins TRBV3-1 (or the pseudogene TRBV3-2) and TRBJ2-1; 9 nucleotides line up with TRBD2. Trimming cost V 4 bases and J 4 bases; bases outside gene matches: 2. This CDR3 contains 14 residues. CDR1 LGHDT and CDR2 YNNKEL come from the germline V gene (reference sequence). CDR3 coding DNA: TGTGCCAGCAGCCCGGGACTAGCTTACAATGAGCAGTTCTTC. Amino acids: CASSPGLAYNEQFF.

The J gene is TRBJ2-1, the V gene TRBV2; 7 bases line up with TRBD2. The CDR3 sequence is 14 residues long. Trimming at V came to 7 bases and at J to 3 bases, leaving 6 bases not matched to a gene. CDR1 and CDR2 from the germline V gene are SNHLY and FYNNEI. The CDR3 region is CASMGTNSYNEQFF. The CDR3 region has the DNA TGTGCCAGCATGGGGACTAATAGCTACAATGAGCAGTTCTTC.

The chain employs TRBV28 and TRBJ1-5; 9 nucleotides agree with TRBD1. V shed 3 bases and J 4 bases; nucleotides not matched to a gene: 1. This CDR3 contains 14 residues. The germline V gene has CDR1 MDHEN and CDR2 SYDVKM. The DNA of the CDR3 is TGTGCCAGCAGTTTCGGGACAGGGAATCAGCCCCAGCATTTT. Translation gives CASSFGTGNQPQHF.

The chain couples TRBV2 to TRBJ2-7, with D possibly matching TRBD2 (6 bases). V was clipped by 8 bases and J by 4 bases, with 12 bases between them. The CDR3 has 12 residues. Germline CDR1 is SNHLY and CDR2 is FYNNEI. The CDR3 here is CASELANYEQYF. CDR3 sequence (DNA): TGTGCCAGCGAACTAGCTAATTACGAGCAGTACTTC. Full variable domain (missing parts from reference TRBV2 and TRBJ2-7): EPEVTQTPSHQVTQMGQEVILRCVPISNHLYFYWYRQILGQKVEFLVSFYNNEISEKSEIFDDQFSVERPDGSNFTLKIRSTKLEDSAMYFCASELANYEQYFGPGTRLTVT.

This chain joins TRBV6-6 and TRBJ1-1, with 8 bases that match TRBD1. This CDR3 region has 12 residues. CDR1 is MNHNY, CDR2 SVGAGI, per germline (reference sequence). The V and J ends lost 10 bases and 1 base, in that order; junction bases with no gene match: 2. The CDR3 DNA follows: TGTGCCAACAGGGGGGCGAACACTGAAGCTTTCTTT. Its protein product is CANRGANTEAFF.

On this clone itself: The same CDR3 is also encoded by other DNA sequences in this sample. The CDR3 DNA is TGTGCCAGCAGTTTATTAGGGGGGAATCAGCCCCAGCATTTT. It is translated as CASSLLGGNQPQHF. The rearrangement links TRBV28 to TRBJ1-5; tentative D call: TRBD1 (6 bases). V lost 1 base and J lost 4, with 8 bases in between. This CDR3 is 14 amino acids long. CDR1 is MDHEN, CDR2 SYDVKM, per germline. Full variable domain (remainder filled in from reference TRBV28 and TRBJ1-5): DVKVTQSSRYLVKRTGEKVFLECVQDMDHENMFWYRQDPGLGLRLIYFSYDVKMKEKGDIPEGYSVSREKKERFSLILESASTNQTSMYLCASSLLGGNQPQHFGDGTRLSIL.

The rearrangement uses TRBV6-5 and TRBJ1-4; no definite D call. CDR3 length: 14 residues. Trimming left V 2 bases short and J 3 bases short, with 7 bases between. The germline CDR1 and CDR2 sequences are MNHEY and SVGAGI. CDR3 coding DNA: TGTGCCAGCAGTTACGGGGTGGCTAATGAAAAACTGTTTTTT. Protein: CASSYGVANEKLFF.

The gene calls are TRBV6-2 or TRBV6-3 and TRBJ2-1, with D hard to call. Germline CDR1 is MNHEY and CDR2 is SVGEGT. This CDR3 contains 17 residues. Deletions cut 2 bases from V and 8 bases from J, with 22 bases between. The CDR3 sequence: CASSYNPSGRYLDEQFF. CDR3 DNA: TGTGCCAGCAGTTACAACCCCTCAGGACGGTATTTGGATGAGCAGTTCTTC.

The rearrangement joins TRBV2 to TRBJ2-7; maybe TRBD1 (5 bases). V lost 3 bases and J lost 10, with 10 bases in between. The germline CDR1 and CDR2 sequences are SNHLY and FYNNEI. The CDR3 totals 11 residues. In nucleotides, the CDR3 is TGTGCCAGCAGTGAGGGCAGGGTTCAGTACTTC. It translates to CASSEGRVQYF.

The chain joins TRBV5-4 to TRBJ1-1; D is ambiguous. CDR1 is SGHNT, CDR2 YYREEE, per germline (reference sequence). This CDR3 spans 12 amino acids. Trimming cost V 0 bases and J 6 bases, with 6 bases left between them. For the CDR3, the DNA is TGTGCCAGCAGCTTGGTGGGGTCTGAAGCTTTCTTT. Its protein is CASSLVGSEAFF.

V and J are TRBV30 and TRBJ1-2; 12 nucleotides agree with TRBD1. Germline values: CDR1 GTSNPN, CDR2 SVGIG (reference sequence). This CDR3 has 16 residues. After removal of 1 base from V and 4 bases from J, the junction contained 7 bases not matched to a gene. CDR3 in amino acids: CAWSDTGTGGSYGYTF. The CDR3 bases are TGTGCCTGGAGTGACACCGGGACAGGGGGCAGCTATGGCTACACCTTC. Variable domain in full (rest from reference TRBV30 and TRBJ1-2): SQTIHQWPATLVQPVGSPLSLECTVEGTSNPNLYWYRQAAGRGLQLLFYSVGIGQISSEVPQNLSASRPQDRQFILSSKKLLLSDSGFYLCAWSDTGTGGSYGYTFGSGTRLTVV.

The chain carries TRBV3-1 (or the pseudogene TRBV3-2) and TRBJ2-7; 10 bases agree with TRBD2. The junction had 4 bases not matched to a gene; V was cut back by 1 base and J by 4 bases. Germline CDR1 LGHDT, CDR2 YNNKEL (reference sequence). This CDR3 comprises 15 residues. The CDR3 DNA reads as TGTGCCAGCAGCCAAGTAGCGGGAGGAACTTACGAGCAGTACTTC. This encodes CASSQVAGGTYEQYF.

The CDR3 loop is CASSLWDYQDTQYF. CDR3 sequence (DNA): TGTGCCAGCAGTCTTTGGGACTACCAAGATACGCAGTATTTT. V and J are TRBV6-2 or TRBV6-3 and TRBJ2-3; TRBD2 agrees at 7 bases. The CDR3 totals 14 residues. The V gene's germline CDR1 is MNHEY and CDR2 SVGEGT. After removal of 5 bases from V and 5 bases from J, the junction contained 7 bases not matched to a gene.

The chain joins TRBV30 to TRBJ1-5; D is undetermined. Trimming took off 0 bases at V and 7 bases at J, with 13 bases between the two ends. Germline lookup yields CDR1 GTSNPN and CDR2 SVGIG (reference sequence). CDR3 length: 14 residues. The CDR3 region is CAWSVHTSRQPQHF. The DNA of the CDR3 is TGTGCCTGGAGTGTACATACGTCGAGGCAGCCCCAGCATTTT.

This clone was seen just once. This chain connects TRBV4-1 to TRBJ2-1; 10 bases are a match to TRBD2. In germline, CDR1 is MGHRA, CDR2 YSYEKL. The CDR3 is 18 residues long. The V and J ends lost 0 bases and 8 bases, in that order; junction bases with no gene match: 13. The CDR3 region has the DNA TGCGCCAGCAGCCAAGATCCAGGGCTAGCGGGAGATTCGGATGAGCAGTTCTTC. It specifies CASSQDPGLAGDSDEQFF.

The chain links TRBV24-1 to TRBJ1-3, with 7 bases aligning to TRBD1. The CDR3 extends over 17 amino acids. The germline V gene has CDR1 KGHDR and CDR2 SFDVKD. The V gene end was trimmed by 4 bases and the J gene end by 4 bases; junction bases not matched to a gene: 12. The CDR3 here is CATSEKDRVTGGNTIYF. The CDR3 DNA reads TGTGCCACCAGTGAAAAAGACAGGGTAACGGGAGGAAACACCATATATTTT.

The rearrangement links TRBV6-5 to TRBJ1-1, with unresolved D. From germline, CDR1 is MNHEY and CDR2 SVGAGI. The V end was cut by 7 bases, the J end by 1 base, with 13 bases between. CDR3 length: 14 amino acids. The CDR3, as DNA: TGTGCCAGCAAGATGATGACTGCGAACACTGAAGCTTTCTTT. The encoded protein is CASKMMTANTEAFF.